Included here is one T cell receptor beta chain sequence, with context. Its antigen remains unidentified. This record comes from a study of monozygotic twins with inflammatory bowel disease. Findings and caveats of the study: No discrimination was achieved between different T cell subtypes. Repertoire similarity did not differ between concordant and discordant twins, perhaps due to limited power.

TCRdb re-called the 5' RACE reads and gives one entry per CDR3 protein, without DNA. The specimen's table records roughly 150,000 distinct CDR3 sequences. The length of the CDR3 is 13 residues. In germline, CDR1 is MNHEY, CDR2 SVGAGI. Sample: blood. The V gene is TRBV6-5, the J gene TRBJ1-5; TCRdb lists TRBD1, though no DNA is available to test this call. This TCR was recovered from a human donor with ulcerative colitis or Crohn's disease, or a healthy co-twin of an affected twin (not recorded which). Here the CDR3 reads CASSPIGGQPQHF.